This TCR beta chain was observed in a study of cytomegalovirus exposure and HLA in healthy donors. General study results and limits: Clonal expansion was found to be greater in HLA-associated TCR beta chains than in equally common others in a later analysis.

About this clone: Its target is not known.

V dropped 11 bases and J dropped 5; count of bases not matched to a gene: 4. The germline V gene encodes CDR1 SEHNR and CDR2 FQNEAQ (reference sequence). CDR3 size: 12 residues. The PCR contained 60 Vbeta and 13 Jbeta primers. Clones were sequenced by immunoSEQ multiplex PCR, and TCRdb holds only the in-frame ones, with some missing. The table lists 120,000 to 150,000 clones, about 83% of them singletons. The sequenced material came from PBMCs. The chain has TRBV7-9 and TRBJ1-5; 9 bases line up with TRBD1. This receptor was taken from a man aged 40-49 years in good health and CMV-seropositive. The CDR3 coding sequence is TGTGCCGTCGGACAGGGGTATCAGCCCCAGCATTTT. This encodes CAVGQGYQPQHF.